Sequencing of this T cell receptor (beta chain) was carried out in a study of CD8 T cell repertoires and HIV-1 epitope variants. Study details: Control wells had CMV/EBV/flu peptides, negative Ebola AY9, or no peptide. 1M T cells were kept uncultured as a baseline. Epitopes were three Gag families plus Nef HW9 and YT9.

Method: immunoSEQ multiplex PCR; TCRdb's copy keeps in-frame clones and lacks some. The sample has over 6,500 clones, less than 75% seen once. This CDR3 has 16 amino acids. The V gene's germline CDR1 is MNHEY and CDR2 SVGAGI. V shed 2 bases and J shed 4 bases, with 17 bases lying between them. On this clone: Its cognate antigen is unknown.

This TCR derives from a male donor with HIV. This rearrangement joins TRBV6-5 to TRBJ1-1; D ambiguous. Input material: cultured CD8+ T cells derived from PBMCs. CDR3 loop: CASSYNAFGPVTEAFF. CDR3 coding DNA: TGTGCCAGCAGTTACAACGCCTTCGGGCCAGTCACTGAAGCTTTCTTT.